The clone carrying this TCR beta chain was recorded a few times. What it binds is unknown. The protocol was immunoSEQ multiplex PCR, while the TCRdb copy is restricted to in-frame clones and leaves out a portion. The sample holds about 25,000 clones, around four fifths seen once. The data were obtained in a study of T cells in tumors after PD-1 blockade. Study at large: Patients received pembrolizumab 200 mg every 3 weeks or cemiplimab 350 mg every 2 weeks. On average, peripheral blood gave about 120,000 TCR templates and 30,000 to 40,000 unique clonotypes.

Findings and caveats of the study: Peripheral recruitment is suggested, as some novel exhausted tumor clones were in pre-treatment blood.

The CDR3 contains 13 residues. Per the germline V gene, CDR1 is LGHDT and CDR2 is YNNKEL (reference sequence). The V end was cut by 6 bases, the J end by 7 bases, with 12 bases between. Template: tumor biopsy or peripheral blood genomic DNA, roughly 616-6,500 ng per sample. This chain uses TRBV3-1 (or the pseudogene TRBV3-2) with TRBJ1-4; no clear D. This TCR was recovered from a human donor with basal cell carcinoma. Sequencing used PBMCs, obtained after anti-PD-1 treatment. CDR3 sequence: CASRSTTGEKLFF. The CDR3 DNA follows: TGTGCCAGCAGATCTACGACTGGTGAAAAACTGTTTTTT.